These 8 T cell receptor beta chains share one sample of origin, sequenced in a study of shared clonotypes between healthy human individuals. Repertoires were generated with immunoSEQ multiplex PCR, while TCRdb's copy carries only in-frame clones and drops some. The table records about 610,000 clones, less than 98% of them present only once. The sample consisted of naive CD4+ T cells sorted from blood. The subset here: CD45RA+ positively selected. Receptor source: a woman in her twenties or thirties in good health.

CDR3 bases: TGTGCCAGCAGTGGGTGGGGCACTAGTCAGCCCCAGCATTTT. This gives the protein CASSGWGTSQPQHF. J is TRBJ1-5 and V is TRBV2, with D possibly being TRBD1 (5 bases). Germline V lookup: CDR1 SNHLY, CDR2 FYNNEI. The CDR3 totals 14 residues. Trimming shortened V by 4 bases and J by 6 bases, and 13 bases separated the two germline ends. The full variable domain, in which reference TRBV2 and TRBJ1-5 provide the parts outside the CDR3, is EPEVTQTPSHQVTQMGQEVILRCVPISNHLYFYWYRQILGQKVEFLVSFYNNEISEKSEIFDDQFSVERPDGSNFTLKIRSTKLEDSAMYFCASSGWGTSQPQHFGDGTRLSIL.

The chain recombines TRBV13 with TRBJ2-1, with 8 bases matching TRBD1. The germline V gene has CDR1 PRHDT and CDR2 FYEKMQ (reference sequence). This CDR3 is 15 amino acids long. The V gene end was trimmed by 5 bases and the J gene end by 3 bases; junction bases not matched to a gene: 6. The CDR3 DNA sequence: TGTGCCAGCAGCCCAGGACAGGGAAGCTACAATGAGCAGTTCTTC. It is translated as CASSPGQGSYNEQFF. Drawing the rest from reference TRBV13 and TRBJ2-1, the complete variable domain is AAGVIQSPRHLIKEKRETATLKCYPIPRHDTVYWYQQGPGQDPQFLISFYEKMQSDKGSIPDRFSAQQFSDYHSELNMSSLELGDSALYFCASSPGQGSYNEQFFGPGTRLTVL.

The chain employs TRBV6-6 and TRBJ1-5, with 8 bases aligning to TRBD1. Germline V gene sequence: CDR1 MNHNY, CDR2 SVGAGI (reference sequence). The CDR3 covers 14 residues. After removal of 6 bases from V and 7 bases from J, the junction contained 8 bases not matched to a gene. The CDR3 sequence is CASSRTGIGQPQHF. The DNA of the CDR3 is TGTGCCAGCAGCAGGACAGGGATCGGCCAGCCCCAGCATTTT.

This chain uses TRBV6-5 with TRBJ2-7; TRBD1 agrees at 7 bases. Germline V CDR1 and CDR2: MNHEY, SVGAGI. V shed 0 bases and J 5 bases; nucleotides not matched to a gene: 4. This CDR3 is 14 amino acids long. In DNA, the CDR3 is TGTGCCAGCAGTTACTCGACAGGGTCCCACGAGCAGTACTTC. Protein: CASSYSTGSHEQYF.

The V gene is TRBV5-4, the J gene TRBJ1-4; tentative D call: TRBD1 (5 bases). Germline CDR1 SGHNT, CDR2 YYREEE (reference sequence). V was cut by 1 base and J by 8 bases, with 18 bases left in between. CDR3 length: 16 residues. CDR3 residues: CASSLYGGGMGEKLFF. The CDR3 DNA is TGTGCCAGCAGCTTGTATGGTGGGGGGATGGGGGAAAAACTGTTTTTT.

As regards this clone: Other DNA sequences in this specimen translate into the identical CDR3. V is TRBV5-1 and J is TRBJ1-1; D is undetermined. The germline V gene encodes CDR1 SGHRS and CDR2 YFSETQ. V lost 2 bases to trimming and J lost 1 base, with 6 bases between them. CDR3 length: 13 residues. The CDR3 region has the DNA TGCGCCAGCAGCTTAACGTGGAACACTGAAGCTTTCTTT. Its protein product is CASSLTWNTEAFF.

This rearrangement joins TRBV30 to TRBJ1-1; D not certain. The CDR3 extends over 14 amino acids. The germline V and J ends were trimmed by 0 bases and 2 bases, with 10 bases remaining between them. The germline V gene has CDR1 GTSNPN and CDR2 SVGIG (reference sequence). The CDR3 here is CAWSVYGTNTEAFF. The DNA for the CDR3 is TGTGCCTGGAGTGTATATGGTACAAACACTGAAGCTTTCTTT.

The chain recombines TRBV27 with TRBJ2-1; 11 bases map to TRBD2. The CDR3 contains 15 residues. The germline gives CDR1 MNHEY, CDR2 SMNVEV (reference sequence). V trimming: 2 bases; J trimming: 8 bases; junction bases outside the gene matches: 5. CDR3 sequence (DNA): TGTGCCAGCAGTTTAGTTTGGACTAGCGGGTATGAGCAGTTCTTC. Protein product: CASSLVWTSGYEQFF.